A single sample gave rise to the 17 T cell receptor beta chains below, sequenced in a study of T cells expressing NK-cell markers. TCRdb reprocessed the 5' RACE reads and keeps a single row for each CDR3 protein, giving no DNA. Recorded for this sample: just under 7,500 distinct CDR3 sequences. Sequenced input: blood T cells: a sorted CD56 or NKG2C T cell subset, CD4+ or CD8+ T cells, or bulk PBMC T cells (not recorded which). These receptors were obtained from a man aged 18-70 years in good health.

The gene calls are TRBV7-2 and TRBJ2-3; the TCRdb D gene call, TRBD2, has no DNA to confirm it. Per the germline V gene, CDR1 is SGHTA and CDR2 is FQGNSA. The CDR3 contains 12 residues. CDR3 amino acids: CASTAGADTQYF.

J is TRBJ2-7 and V is TRBV7-9. Germline V gene data show CDR1 as SEHNR and CDR2 as FQNEAQ (reference sequence). The CDR3 runs 15 residues. CDR3: CASSPSDRSSYEQYF.

This chain uses TRBV10-3 with TRBJ2-1; TCRdb's D call of TRBD1 is untestable without DNA. Germline CDR1 and CDR2: ENHRY and SYGVKD. This CDR3 contains 14 residues. This CDR3 is CAISEMGDYNEQFF.

This chain joins TRBV20-1 and TRBJ2-7; the D call from TCRdb, TRBD2, cannot be confirmed without DNA. There are 12 residues in the CDR3. In germline, CDR1 is DFQATT, CDR2 SNEGSKA (reference sequence). Here the CDR3 reads CSAGQREYEQYF.

The rearrangement uses TRBV6-5 and TRBJ2-2; TCRdb proposes TRBD2, but this gene call is untestable without DNA. The CDR3 covers 16 residues. Germline loops: CDR1 MNHEY, CDR2 SVGAGI. CDR3 in amino acids: CASSYQTSGGEGELFF.

The chain recombines TRBV6-1 with TRBJ2-2; lacking DNA, the TRBD2 call made by TCRdb goes unchecked. The germline V gene encodes CDR1 MNHNS and CDR2 SASEGT. The CDR3 is made up of 14 amino acids. CDR3 residues: CASSEGTDTGELFF.

The V and J genes are TRBV27 and TRBJ2-7; checking the TCRdb D call of TRBD1 is not possible without DNA. This CDR3 is built from 14 residues. Germline V gene data show CDR1 as MNHEY and CDR2 as SMNVEV (reference sequence). The CDR3 region is CASSLTYPRGEQYF.

This rearrangement joins TRBV12-3 or TRBV12-4 to TRBJ1-2; absent DNA, TCRdb's TRBD1 call cannot be checked. The CDR3 length is 12 residues. This CDR3 reads CASSLDPEGYTF.

This clonotype is identified as medium-sized from frequency. This chain connects TRBV6-4 to TRBJ2-1; TCRdb selects TRBD1, and the lack of DNA leaves this call unchecked. This CDR3 is 14 amino acids long. The V gene's germline CDR1 is MRHNA and CDR2 SNTAGT. The CDR3 sequence: CASSEGTDYNEQFF.

The V call is TRBV2, the J call TRBJ2-7; the TCRdb call, TRBD1, lacks DNA for checking. The germline CDR1 and CDR2 sequences are SNHLY and FYNNEI. The CDR3 totals 14 residues. CDR3 in amino acids: CASSARTGDHEQYF.

The chain is built from TRBV28 and TRBJ1-3; the TCRdb call, TRBD1, lacks DNA for checking. Germline-derived CDR1 and CDR2 are MDHEN and SYDVKM. The CDR3 length is 14 residues. CDR3 region: CASSRTAQGNTIYF.

This chain joins TRBV2 and TRBJ1-5. CDR1 is SNHLY, CDR2 FYNNEI, per germline. The CDR3 extends over 13 amino acids. The CDR3 spells CASMEGGNQPQHF.

The chain recombines TRBV9 with TRBJ2-3; TCRdb names TRBD2, which stays unverified in the absence of DNA. This CDR3 is built from 17 residues. Germline assignment: CDR1 SGDLS and CDR2 YYNGEE. CDR3 region: CASSPQAQAGLTDTQYF.

This sequence joins TRBV10-3 and TRBJ2-5; TCRdb's assignment of TRBD1 cannot be checked, as there is no DNA. From germline, CDR1 is ENHRY and CDR2 SYGVKD. This CDR3 is 14 amino acids long. The CDR3 here is CAISESRDVETQYF.

The rearrangement joins TRBV20-1 to TRBJ2-3; the D call from TCRdb, TRBD2, cannot be confirmed without DNA. CDR3 length equals 15 residues. Germline CDR1 DFQATT, CDR2 SNEGSKA (reference sequence). The CDR3 sequence: CSARSAGYDTDTQYF.

The V call is TRBV28, the J call TRBJ2-5; the D call of TRBD1 rests on TCRdb alone, since no DNA is present to check it. The CDR3 spans 14 residues. From germline, CDR1 is MDHEN and CDR2 SYDVKM. The CDR3 loop reads CASSLQGAQETQYF.

The J gene is TRBJ2-2, the V gene TRBV2; the TRBD2 assignment by TCRdb is unverifiable without DNA. The germline V gene encodes CDR1 SNHLY and CDR2 FYNNEI. The CDR3 is 15 residues long. The CDR3 region is CASSPGLAVTGELFF.